This TCR beta chain was recorded in a study of shared clonotypes between healthy human individuals. V was trimmed by 5 bases and J by 8 bases, leaving 11 bases between them. This CDR3 region has 12 residues. Germline-derived CDR1 and CDR2 are SGDLS and YYNGEE. The data were produced by immunoSEQ multiplex PCR, yet TCRdb's version contains in-frame clones alone and is incomplete. The sample yields about 2 million clones, approximately 94% seen once. Points on this clone: Its specificity is unknown.

CD8 cells classed as naive were CD45RO-negative and positively selected for CCR7, excluding terminally differentiated effector memory CD45RA+ cells. Findings and caveats of the study: Among a handful of donors, roughly 5.4% of naive CD4 clonotypes were found in common.

The specimen was naive CD8+ T cells sorted from blood. The V call is TRBV9, the J call TRBJ2-1; D call uncertain. This TCR derives from a man between 18 and 35 years old in good health. CDR3 sequence: CASSFNSDEQFF. The CDR3 coding sequence is TGTGCCAGCAGTTTCAATAGTGATGAGCAGTTCTTC.